This T cell receptor (beta chain) emerged from a study of T cells after yellow fever vaccination (dated by TCRdb to 2018 to 2020). With regard to the full study: Libraries from fractions with low cell numbers were prepared with the SMART-Seq v4 Ultra Low Input RNA kit. Bulk TCR alpha and beta repertoires were sequenced longitudinally to track T-cell clones before and after primary and booster YFV17D yellow fever vaccination. The cohort comprised two healthy male donors, one aged 18 to 30 and one aged 30 to 39 years. Bulk PBMC replicates and cell subsets were isolated from blood drawn at multiple timepoints before and after both primary and secondary immunization.

The full study reports these points: After the booster, most of the clones that had expanded following primary vaccination were detected again (almost 98% of CD4 and around 90% of CD8), which suggests that memory was broadly maintained. Because abundant contaminating clonotypes from the bulk population could be contained in FACS-sorted repertoires, computational filtering was required. Because only a couple of donors were included in the study, the extent to which the findings can be generalized is limited. A small fraction of clonotypes appeared in both the CD4 and CD8 compartments, likely as a result of convergent recombination. The secondary T-cell response was found to be weaker but faster than the primary response, with a peak reached on day 5 rather than on day 15.

TCR cDNA was synthesized by 5'RACE template switching, through which a universal primer site and unique molecular identifiers were introduced. cDNA synthesis was primed from both the TCR alpha and TCR beta constant segments. Libraries were amplified in two PCR steps, with sample barcodes and sequencing adapters added in the second step. Sequencing of libraries was done on Illumina HiSeq 2500 (2x100 bp) or NovaSeq (2x150 bp). On the authors' methods: Reads were demultiplexed and collapsed into UMI consensus sequences with MIGEC, and V(D)J alignment was performed with MiXCR. Using edgeR on replicate PBMC samples, clonotypes were called vaccine-responding if FDR was below 0.01 and the log2 fold change was above 5 up to day 15. Each bulk clonotype received a CD4 or CD8 identity based on whether the sequenced CD4 or CD8 repertoire contained that clonotype at higher abundance. The raw public reads went through TCRdb reprocessing: fastp at Q25, MiXCR clone calling, in-frame beta chains kept. Entries that share a CDR3 protein sequence are merged under the most common genes and DNA. The authors' filters were not applied to this entry. Across this sample there are hundreds of thousands of distinct CDR3 sequences, with about 12% seen only once. Jointly, the top ten make up 15% of the sample.

This clonotype was detected only a few times. This receptor's antigen is unknown. Within one base of it there is no much larger clone, and no base qualities were kept. The germline V gene provides CDR1 MNHNS and CDR2 SASEGT. V is pared back by 7 bases and J by 2 bases, with 14 bases lying between the germline termini. The CDR3 numbers 14 residues from cysteine through phenylalanine. Solely the CDR3 DNA is kept, with 42 bases framed from the first base. The sample's treatment or condition label, in plain terms: live attenuated yellow fever vaccine strain. At each blood-draw timepoint, two biological replicates of bulk PBMCs were collected. PBMCs were isolated from peripheral blood using a standard Ficoll-Paque protocol. TriZol was used to extract RNA from bulk PBMCs, CD4 and CD8 fractions, and dextramer-positive and dextramer-negative fractions.

The chain uses TRBV6-1 and TRBJ2-5, and perhaps TRBD2 as D gene, on 5 matching bases. This sample comprised PBMCs, obtained on the day of the yellow fever booster vaccination. The clonotype was recovered from a man aged 30-40 years who received the YFV17D yellow fever vaccine. The CDR3 is CASTLRGRQETQYF. The DNA reads as follows: TGTGCCAGCACCCTTCGCGGGCGGCAAGAGACCCAGTACTTC.